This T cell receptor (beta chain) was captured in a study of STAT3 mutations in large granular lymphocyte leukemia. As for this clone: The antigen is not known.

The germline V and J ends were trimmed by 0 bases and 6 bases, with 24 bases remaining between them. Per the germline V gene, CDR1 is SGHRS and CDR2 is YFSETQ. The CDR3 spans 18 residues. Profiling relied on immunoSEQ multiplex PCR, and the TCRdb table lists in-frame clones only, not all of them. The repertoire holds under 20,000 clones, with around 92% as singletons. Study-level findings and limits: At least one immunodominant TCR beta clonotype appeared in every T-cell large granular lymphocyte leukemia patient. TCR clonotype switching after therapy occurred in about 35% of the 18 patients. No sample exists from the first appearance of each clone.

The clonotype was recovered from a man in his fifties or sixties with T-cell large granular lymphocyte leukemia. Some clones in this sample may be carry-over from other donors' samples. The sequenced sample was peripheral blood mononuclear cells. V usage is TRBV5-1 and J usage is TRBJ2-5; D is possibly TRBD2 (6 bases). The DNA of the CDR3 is TGCGCCAGCAGCTTGGTCCGGGAGTCGTTAGGGGATCAAAAGACCCAGTACTTC. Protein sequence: CASSLVRESLGDQKTQYF.